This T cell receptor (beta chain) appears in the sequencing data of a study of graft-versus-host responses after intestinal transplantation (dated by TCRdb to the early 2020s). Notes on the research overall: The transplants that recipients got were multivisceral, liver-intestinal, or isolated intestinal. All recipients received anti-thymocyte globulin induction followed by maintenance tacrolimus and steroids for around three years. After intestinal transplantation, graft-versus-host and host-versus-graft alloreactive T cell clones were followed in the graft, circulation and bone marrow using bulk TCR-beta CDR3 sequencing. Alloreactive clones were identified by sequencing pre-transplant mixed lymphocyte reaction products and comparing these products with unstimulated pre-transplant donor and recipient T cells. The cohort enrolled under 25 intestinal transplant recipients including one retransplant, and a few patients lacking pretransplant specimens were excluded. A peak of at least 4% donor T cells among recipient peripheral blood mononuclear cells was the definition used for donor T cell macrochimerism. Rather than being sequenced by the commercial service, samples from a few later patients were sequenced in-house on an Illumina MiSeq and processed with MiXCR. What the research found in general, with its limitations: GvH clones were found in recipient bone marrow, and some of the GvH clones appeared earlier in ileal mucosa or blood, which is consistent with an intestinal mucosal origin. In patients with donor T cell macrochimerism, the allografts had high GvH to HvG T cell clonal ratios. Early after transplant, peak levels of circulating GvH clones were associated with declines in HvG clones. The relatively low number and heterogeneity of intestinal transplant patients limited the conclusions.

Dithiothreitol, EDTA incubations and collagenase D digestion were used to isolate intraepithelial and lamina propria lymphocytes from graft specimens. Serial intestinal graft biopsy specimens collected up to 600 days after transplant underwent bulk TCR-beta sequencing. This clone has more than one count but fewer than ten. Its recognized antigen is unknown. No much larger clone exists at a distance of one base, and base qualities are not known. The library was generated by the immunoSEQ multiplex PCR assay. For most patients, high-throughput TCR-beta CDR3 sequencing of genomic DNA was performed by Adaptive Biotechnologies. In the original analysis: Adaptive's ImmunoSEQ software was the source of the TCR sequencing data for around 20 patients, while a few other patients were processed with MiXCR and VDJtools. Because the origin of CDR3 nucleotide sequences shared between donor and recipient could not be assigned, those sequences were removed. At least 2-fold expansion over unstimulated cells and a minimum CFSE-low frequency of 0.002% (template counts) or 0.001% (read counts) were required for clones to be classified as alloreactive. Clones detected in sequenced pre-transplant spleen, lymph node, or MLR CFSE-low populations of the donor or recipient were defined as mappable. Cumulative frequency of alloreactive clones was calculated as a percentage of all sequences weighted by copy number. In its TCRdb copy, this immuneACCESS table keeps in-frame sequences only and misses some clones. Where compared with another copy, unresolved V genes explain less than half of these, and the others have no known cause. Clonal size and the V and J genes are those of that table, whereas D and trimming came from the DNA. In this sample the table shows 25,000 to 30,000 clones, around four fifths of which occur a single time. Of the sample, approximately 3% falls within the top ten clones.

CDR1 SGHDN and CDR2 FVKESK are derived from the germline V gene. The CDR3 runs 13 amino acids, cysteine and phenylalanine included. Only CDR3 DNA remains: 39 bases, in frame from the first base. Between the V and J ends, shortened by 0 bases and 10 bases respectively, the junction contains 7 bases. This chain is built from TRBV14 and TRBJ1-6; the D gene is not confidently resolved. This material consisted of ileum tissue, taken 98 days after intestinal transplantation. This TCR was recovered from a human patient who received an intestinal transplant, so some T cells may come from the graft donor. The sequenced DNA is TGTGCCAGCAGCCAAGAGTCGAGGTCACCCCTCCACTTT. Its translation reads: CASSQESRSPLHF.